A selection of T cell receptor beta chains follows, all from one sample in a study of blood T cells in healthy people across ages. TCRdb re-analysed the 5' RACE reads in MiXCR, keeping a single row per CDR3 protein. The sample yields about 2 million distinct CDR3 sequences, around 50% seen once. The sequenced sample was blood. Receptors originate from a woman aged 40 to 50 in good health. CDR3s include the opening cysteine and the closing phenylalanine or tryptophan. Each record gives: V gene, D gene, J gene, clone size, CDR3 protein, CDR3 DNA. A D gene is named only where the DNA matches it firmly. A clone size is listed for some rows: how often the clone was seen (once, few, many), or a class if it is expanded.

>TRBV7-2|NA|TRBJ2-4|NA
CASSTEGGLTVPLSKNIQYF
TGTGCCAGCAGCACTGAGGGGGGACTTACGGTGCCTCTATCCAAAAACATTCAGTACTTC
>TRBV7-2|NA|TRBJ1-6|NA
CASSLEGWGSPLHF
TGTGCCAGCAGCTTAGAGGGTTGGGGTTCACCCCTCCACTTT
>TRBV29-1|NA|TRBJ2-5|NA
CSVLGETQYF
TGCAGCGTCTTAGGAGAGACCCAGTACTTC
>TRBV12-3/TRBV12-4|TRBD2|TRBJ2-5|NA
CASTSGTSGGGGQETQYF
TGTGCCAGCACTTCCGGGACTAGCGGGGGAGGTGGGCAAGAGACCCAGTACTTC
>TRBV6-2/TRBV6-3|TRBD2|TRBJ2-3|NA
CASWTSEWADTQYF
TGTGCCAGCTGGACTAGCGAGTGGGCAGATACGCAGTATTTT
>TRBV3-1|NA|TRBJ2-5|NA
CASSQPSVGETQYF
TGTGCCAGCAGCCAACCCTCAGTGGGAGAGACCCAGTACTTC
>TRBV29-1|NA|TRBJ1-1|NA
CSVAGTLDVTEAFF
TGCAGCGTAGCCGGGACCTTGGATGTCACTGAAGCTTTCTTT
>TRBV20-1|NA|TRBJ2-7|NA
CSASNAGPSNEQYF
TGCAGTGCTAGCAACGCGGGTCCCTCCAATGAGCAGTACTTC
>TRBV7-2|NA|TRBJ1-2|NA
CASSLVEQSYGYTF
TGTGCCAGCAGCTTAGTCGAACAGTCCTATGGCTACACCTTC
>TRBV29-1|NA|TRBJ2-1|few
CSVEGRPGRDEQFF
TGCAGCGTTGAAGGGCGACCGGGGCGTGATGAGCAGTTCTTC
>TRBV6-2/TRBV6-3|NA|TRBJ2-1|few
CASSYLNLGEQFF
TGTGCCAGCAGTTACTTGAACCTCGGTGAGCAGTTCTTC
>TRBV11-2|NA|TRBJ2-3|NA
CASSANRERDTDTQYF
TGTGCCAGCAGCGCAAACAGGGAACGGGACACAGATACGCAGTATTTT
>TRBV4-1|NA|TRBJ1-2|few
CASSQPGDYGYTF
TGCGCCAGCAGCCAGCCAGGCGACTATGGCTACACCTTC
>TRBV21-1|NA|TRBJ2-7|NA
CASRYGGPYEQYF
TGTGCCAGCAGATACGGGGGCCCTTACGAGCAGTACTTC
>TRBV7-2|TRBD1|TRBJ1-2|NA
CASSFNGQGAGGYTF
TGTGCCAGCAGCTTTAACGGACAGGGGGCTGGCGGCTACACCTTC
>TRBV6-5|TRBD1|TRBJ1-2|few
CASSRQGTGARGYTF
TGTGCCAGCAGTCGACAGGGGACAGGGGCCCGTGGCTACACCTTC
>TRBV4-2|NA|TRBJ1-2|many
CASSHNYGYTF
TGTGCCAGCAGTCATAACTATGGCTACACCTTC
>TRBV10-3|NA|TRBJ2-5|few
CAISETGTVQETQYF
TGTGCCATCAGTGAGACCGGGACGGTTCAAGAGACCCAGTACTTC
>TRBV5-6|NA|TRBJ1-1|NA
CASSLRVAPVYTEAFF
TGTGCCAGCAGCTTGAGGGTCGCGCCGGTGTACACTGAAGCTTTCTTT
>TRBV6-6|NA|TRBJ1-4|NA
CASRERGTNEKLFF
TGTGCCAGCAGGGAGAGAGGCACTAATGAAAAACTGTTTTTT
>TRBV5-5|TRBD1|TRBJ2-5|once
CASSFRDRVYHEQYF
TGTGCCAGCAGCTTCCGGGACAGGGTGTACCATGAGCAGTACTTC
>TRBV6-6|NA|TRBJ2-6|NA
CASSIRSSGANVLTF
TGTGCCAGCAGTATCAGGAGCTCTGGGGCCAACGTCCTGACTTTC
>TRBV5-5|NA|TRBJ1-1|NA
CASSPRGEAFF
TGTGCCAGCAGCCCCAGGGGTGAAGCTTTCTTT
>TRBV7-2|NA|TRBJ2-1|few
CASSLDGSLSYNEQFF
TGTGCCAGCAGCTTAGACGGGTCCCTCTCCTACAATGAGCAGTTCTTC
>TRBV5-5|NA|TRBJ2-5|few
CASSWAAGETQYF
TGTGCCAGCAGCTGGGCGGCTGGGGAGACCCAGTACTTC
>TRBV29-1|NA|TRBJ2-7|NA
CSVGRAQLYEQYF
TGCAGCGTTGGAAGGGCCCAGCTCTACGAGCAGTACTTC
>TRBV12-3/TRBV12-4|NA|TRBJ1-4|NA
CASSYVAGLNEKLFF
TGTGCCAGCAGTTACGTTGCGGGACTTAACGAAAAACTGTTTTTT
>TRBV29-1|TRBD2|TRBJ2-1|NA
CSVEEYQRGPSYNEQFF
TGCAGCGTTGAAGAGTACCAGCGGGGGCCATCCTACAATGAGCAGTTCTTC
>TRBV6-2/TRBV6-3|NA|TRBJ1-2|once
CASSRQGGNPGYTF
TGTGCCAGCAGTCGTCAGGGAGGCAATCCTGGCTACACCTTC